Described below is a single T cell receptor beta chain sequence and its context. The antigen is undetermined. The data are from a study of T cell responses to AZD1222 COVID-19 vaccine. The assay was immunoSEQ multiplex PCR, and TCRdb's table has in-frame clones only and misses some. The sample carries 85,000 to 120,000 clones, roughly 80% recorded once. General study findings and limits: Reportedly, nearly half of unique spike TCRs recognized epitopes outside B.1.351/B.1.1.7 mutations. Baseline seropositives among AZD1222 recipients totaled only five to seven. Dominant at 160-218 and 743-854, vaccine-associated CD4 TCRs also spanned spike. Without day 14 samples, only post-peak T cell repertoires were studied.

Germline CDR1 and CDR2: MNHEY and SMNVEV (reference sequence). The CDR3 runs 13 residues. Trimming took off 5 bases at V and 5 bases at J, with 10 bases between the two ends. This clonotype was obtained from an adult in good health. Sequencing was performed on peripheral blood, taken on day 0 of AZD1222 vaccination. J is TRBJ1-5 and V is TRBV27; TRBD1 might be the D (6 bases). The CDR3: CASSGQTDQPQHF. CDR3 DNA sequence: TGTGCCAGCAGTGGACAGACGGATCAGCCCCAGCATTTT.